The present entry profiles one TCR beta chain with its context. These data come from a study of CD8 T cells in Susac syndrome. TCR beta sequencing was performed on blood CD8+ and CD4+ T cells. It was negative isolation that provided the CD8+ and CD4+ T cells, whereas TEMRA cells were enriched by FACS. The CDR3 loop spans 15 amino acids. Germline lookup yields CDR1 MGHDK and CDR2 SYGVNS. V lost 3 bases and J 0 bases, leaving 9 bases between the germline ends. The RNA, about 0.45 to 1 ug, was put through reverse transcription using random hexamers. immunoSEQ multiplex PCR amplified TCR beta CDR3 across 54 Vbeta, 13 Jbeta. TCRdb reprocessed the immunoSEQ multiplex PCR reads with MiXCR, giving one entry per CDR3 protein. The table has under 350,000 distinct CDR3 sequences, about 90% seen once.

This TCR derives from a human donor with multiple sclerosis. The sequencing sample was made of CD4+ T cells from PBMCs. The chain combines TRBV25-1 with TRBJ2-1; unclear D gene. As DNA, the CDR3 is TGTGCCAGCAGTGACTATATAACCTCCTACAATGAGCAGTTCTTC. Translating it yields CASSDYITSYNEQFF.